The text below deals with one TCR beta chain. Some clones are missing from TCRdb's copy, which holds only in-frame ones; the method was immunoSEQ multiplex PCR. The data show some 79,000 clones, about nine tenths seen once. This entry belongs to a study of technical replicates of blood from a handful of donors. The source material was T cells isolated from PBMCs. The TCR originated in a human donor in good health. Some clones in this sample may be carry-over from other donors' samples.

The CDR3 region has the DNA TGTGCCAGCACCAAGACTTGGAACACTGAAGCTTTCTTT. It is translated as CASTKTWNTEAFF. The chain couples TRBV28 to TRBJ1-1; no reliable D call. The CDR3 is 13 residues long. Germline CDR1 reads MDHEN; CDR2 reads SYDVKM. V gave up 7 bases and J gave up 1 base, with 10 bases separating them.